This TCR beta chain was identified in a study of T cells after yellow fever vaccination. As TCR cDNA was made by 5'RACE template switching, a universal primer site and UMIs were added. A single record per CDR3 protein comes from TCRdb applying MiXCR to the 5' RACE reads. The sample has 140,000 to 150,000 distinct CDR3 sequences; under 7% are singletons. Study-level findings and limits: The study found a weaker secondary response that peaked faster, day 5 versus 15. Highly abundant clonotypes carried over from the bulk population could end up in FACS-sorted repertoires as contaminants.

The CDR3 extends over 14 amino acids. V gave up 7 bases and J gave up 5 bases, with 18 bases separating them. This clonotype appeared many times. Its antigen is not identified. The chain uses TRBV12-3 or TRBV12-4 and TRBJ2-7; TRBD2 might be the D (5 bases). This sequence was found in a man younger than 40 who received the YFV17D yellow fever vaccine. The sample here was CD4+ T cells sorted from PBMCs, taken 10 days after the yellow fever booster vaccination. The CDR3 is CASTLSWAGNEQYF. The CDR3 DNA reads as TGTGCCAGCACCCTGTCGTGGGCGGGTAACGAGCAGTACTTC.